This T cell receptor (beta chain) emerged from a study of blood T cell repertoires in COVID-19. At the level of the study: Sample material is recorded as cDNA or gDNA derived from T cells, B-cell-depleted T cells, or PBMCs.

The germline CDR1 and CDR2 sequences are MNHNY and SVGAGI (reference sequence). The CDR3 loop spans 14 amino acids. This clone came up once. The junction departs from germline at one end; a sequencing error may be responsible. Original analysis: Estimation of nucleated cell counts was performed using reference gene primer amplification. Method: immunoSEQ multiplex PCR; TCRdb's copy keeps in-frame clones and lacks some. V, J and clone size are those of that table, while D and trimming were read from the DNA. The table includes some 320,000 clones, roughly 90% detected once. Enrollees, about 18 to 100 years old, lived in about two dozen US areas. Self-reported history from a screening survey and questionnaire set each donor's cohort.

This rearrangement joins TRBV6-6 to TRBJ1-1; 7 bases map to TRBD1. The receptor comes from a man in his sixties who had recovered from COVID-19. The material sequenced was PBMCs or T cells enriched from blood (not recorded which). CDR3 coding DNA: TGTGCCAGCAGTTACTCGGGACAGAACTCTGAAGCTTTCTTT. Protein sequence: CASSYSGQNSEAFF.